These 5 T cell receptor beta chains came from one sample sequenced in a study of T cells in localized non-small cell lung cancer. Assay used: immunoSEQ multiplex PCR; TCRdb lists only in-frame clones, some missing. Among 2,100 or so clones, 40% were seen once, and the ten largest hold approximately 9.5%. Sample: lung tumor tissue, taken before any cancer treatment. Every receptor here comes from a male donor at least 60 years old with stage II squamous cell lung carcinoma.

The rearrangement links TRBV5-1 to TRBJ1-4; D perhaps matches TRBD1 (5 bases). CDR1 is SGHRS and CDR2 is YFSETQ in the germline V gene. V lost 4 bases, J lost 6 bases, and 16 bases lay in between. This CDR3 spans 15 amino acids. In nucleotides, the CDR3 is TGCGCCAGCAGCCGCGGGACGGCCACGGATGAAAAACTGTTTTTT. This gives the protein CASSRGTATDEKLFF.

CDR3 nucleotide sequence: TGTGCCAGTAGCCCCCCGGGACTAGCCAAGGACGAGCAGTACTTC. This codes for CASSPPGLAKDEQYF. The chain uses TRBV19 and TRBJ2-7; 9 bases agree with TRBD2. The CDR3 contains 15 residues. J was trimmed by 5 bases and V by 6 bases; bases with no gene match: 11. Looked up from germline, CDR1 is LNHDA and CDR2 is SQIVND (reference sequence).

The genes are TRBV19 and TRBJ1-2, with D possibly TRBD1 on 6 matching bases. CDR3 size: 13 residues. Trimming stripped 3 bases from V and 8 bases from J, with 13 bases between. Germline CDR1 and CDR2: LNHDA and SQIVND (reference sequence). The CDR3 spells CASSMYRVGGYTF. In nucleotides, the CDR3 is TGTGCCAGTAGTATGTACAGGGTCGGAGGCTACACCTTC. The full variable domain, its missing parts supplied by reference TRBV19 and TRBJ1-2, is DGGITQSPKYLFRKEGQNVTLSCEQNLNHDAMYWYRQDPGQGLRLIYYSQIVNDFQKGDIAEGYSVSREKKESFPLTVTSAQKNPTAFYLCASSMYRVGGYTFGSGTRLTVV.

V gene TRBV18 combines with J gene TRBJ2-3; D unclear. The CDR3 is 13 residues long. The V end was cut by 2 bases, the J end by 1 base, with 4 bases between. Germline V gene data show CDR1 as KGHSH and CDR2 as LQKENI. CDR3 nucleotides: TGTGCCAGCTCACCAGACGGCACAGATACGCAGTATTTT. The encoded protein is CASSPDGTDTQYF. Supplemented by reference TRBV18 and TRBJ2-3, the full variable domain reads NAGVMQNPRHLVRRRGQEARLRCSPMKGHSHVYWYRQLPEEGLKFMVYLQKENIIDESGMPKERFSAEFPKEGPSILRIQQVVRGDSAAYFCASSPDGTDTQYFGPGTRLTVL.

This rearrangement joins TRBV18 to TRBJ2-1; D possibly uses TRBD1 or TRBD2 (7 bases each). CDR1 KGHSH and CDR2 LQKENI come from the germline V gene. The CDR3 loop spans 15 amino acids. Trimming took 5 bases from V and 0 from J, leaving 11 bases between them. CDR3 bases: TGTGCCAGCTCATCAGGGGGGGCCTCCTACAATGAGCAGTTCTTC. It yields the protein CASSSGGASYNEQFF. Complete variable domain (other parts from reference TRBV18 and TRBJ2-1): NAGVMQNPRHLVRRRGQEARLRCSPMKGHSHVYWYRQLPEEGLKFMVYLQKENIIDESGMPKERFSAEFPKEGPSILRIQQVVRGDSAAYFCASSSGGASYNEQFFGPGTRLTVL.